What follows are 29 T cell receptor beta chains derived from one specimen sequenced in a study of beta chain features in type 1 diabetes. The authors reverse transcribed all of the isolated RNA, so sequencing captured expressed TCRB transcripts. The table came from immunoSEQ multiplex PCR; TCRdb's copy has only in-frame clones and leaves some out. The sample holds hundreds of thousands of clones, around a sixth seen once. Sequences were obtained from naive CD4+ T cells from blood. These receptors came from a man between 18 and 35 years old in good health.

This clone occurred a few times. V is TRBV10-3 and J is TRBJ2-5, with TRBD1 identical over 7 bases. The CDR3 consists of 14 residues. V dropped 6 bases and J dropped 5; count of bases not matched to a gene: 9. Germline V gene sequence: CDR1 ENHRY, CDR2 SYGVKD. The DNA for the CDR3 is TGTGCCATCAGGACCACAGGGGCGTGGGAGACCCAGTACTTC. It translates to CAIRTTGAWETQYF.

In this sample, this clone turned up a few times. The chain joins TRBV10-3 to TRBJ2-5; possibly TRBD1 for D (6 bases). This CDR3 is built from 14 residues. The germline V gene encodes CDR1 ENHRY and CDR2 SYGVKD. V was pared by 2 bases and J by 1 base, with 8 bases between. DNA of the CDR3: TGTGCCATCAGTGAGAACAGGGTCCAAGAGACCCAGTACTTC. Its protein product is CAISENRVQETQYF.

This clone was seen more than once but under ten times. The chain combines TRBV5-1 with TRBJ2-5; the match to TRBD1 covers 8 bases. The CDR3 loop spans 14 amino acids. The V gene end was trimmed by 4 bases and the J gene end by 2 bases; junction bases not matched to a gene: 4. CDR1 is SGHRS and CDR2 is YFSETQ in the germline V gene. The CDR3 DNA reads TGCGCCAGCAGCCCACAGGGGGGTCAAGAGACCCAGTACTTC. This translates into CASSPQGGQETQYF.

V gene TRBV30 combines with J gene TRBJ1-2; D is possibly TRBD1 (5 bases). The CDR3 runs to 12 residues. Germline loops: CDR1 GTSNPN, CDR2 SVGIG (reference sequence). V lost 0 bases and J lost 12, with 14 bases in between. Here the CDR3 reads CAWSVRQPGDTF. The CDR3 bases are TGTGCCTGGAGTGTACGCCAGCCGGGGGACACCTTC.

The V gene is TRBV28, the J gene TRBJ1-2; D not resolved. The CDR3 loop spans 14 amino acids. Germline CDR1 and CDR2: MDHEN and SYDVKM. V was trimmed by 7 bases and J by 7 bases, leaving 19 bases between them. CDR3: CASTIVRVGGGYTF. CDR3 sequence (DNA): TGTGCCAGCACAATTGTGAGGGTTGGAGGTGGCTACACCTTC.

The chain is built from TRBV27 and TRBJ2-1; D is perhaps TRBD1 (7 bases). The CDR3 extends over 15 amino acids. CDR1 is MNHEY and CDR2 is SMNVEV in the germline V gene (reference sequence). Trimming took 4 bases from V and 8 from J, leaving 18 bases between them. The CDR3 nucleotides read TGTGCCAGCAGTTCCACGACAGGGAGGATAGATGAGCAGTTCTTC. This translates into CASSSTTGRIDEQFF.

This clone was picked up a small number of times. The chain has TRBV7-2 and TRBJ2-2; D remains ambiguous. This CDR3 spans 14 amino acids. Trimming pared 4 bases from V and 6 bases from J, leaving 12 bases between. Germline V lookup: CDR1 SGHTA, CDR2 FQGNSA. CDR3 protein: CASSSFYRAGELFF. CDR3 DNA: TGTGCCAGCAGCTCCTTCTATAGGGCCGGGGAGCTGTTTTTT.

This chain links TRBV30 with TRBJ2-7, with D perhaps matching TRBD2 (6 bases). The CDR3 is 12 amino acids. The V end was cut by 7 bases, the J end by 1 base, with 11 bases between. The V gene's germline CDR1 is GTSNPN and CDR2 SVGIG (reference sequence). The CDR3 sequence is CALGGGSYEQYF. The CDR3 DNA is TGTGCCTTGGGGGGTGGATCCTACGAGCAGTACTTC.

In its sample, this clone was seen a few times. CDR3 in amino acids: CASSVGGSGPYNEQFF. CDR3 in DNA: TGCGCCAGCAGCGTCGGGGGGAGCGGCCCCTACAATGAGCAGTTCTTC. The rearrangement joins TRBV5-1 to TRBJ2-1; TRBD2 matches at 7 bases. The germline V gene encodes CDR1 SGHRS and CDR2 YFSETQ. This CDR3 contains 16 residues. V dropped 4 bases and J dropped 2; count of bases not matched to a gene: 9.

This chain connects TRBV20-1 to TRBJ2-5, with unresolved D. V lost 0 bases to trimming and J lost 7 bases, with 6 bases between them. CDR1 is DFQATT and CDR2 is SNEGSKA in the germline V gene (reference sequence). The CDR3 is 11 residues long. For the CDR3, the DNA is TGCAGTGCTAGAGACCTGGTGACCCAGTACTTC. Amino acids: CSARDLVTQYF.

V and J are TRBV5-1 and TRBJ2-7; 9 bases match TRBD2. V was clipped by 0 bases and J by 2 bases; unmatched bases: 3. CDR3 size: 15 residues. From germline, CDR1 is SGHRS and CDR2 YFSETQ. CDR3 residues: CASSLGGRAPYEQYF. The CDR3 coding sequence is TGCGCCAGCAGCTTGGGCGGGAGGGCCCCCTACGAGCAGTACTTC.

This clone was seen a handful of times. The chain joins TRBV7-2 to TRBJ1-6, with no clear D. The length of the CDR3 is 15 residues. CDR1 and CDR2 (germline): SGHTA, FQGNSA. The V end was cut by 5 bases, the J end by 4 bases, with 12 bases between. The CDR3 DNA reads as TGTGCCAGCAGCCGCCGGACGGATTATAATTCACCCCTCCACTTT. Its protein product is CASSRRTDYNSPLHF.

The genes are TRBV25-1 and TRBJ2-1, with D perhaps TRBD1 (5 bases). The CDR3 totals 13 residues. V dropped 5 bases and J dropped 4 bases, with 9 bases sitting between them. Germline V gives CDR1 MGHDK, CDR2 SYGVNS. The CDR3 reads CASSSQGYNEQFF. The DNA of the CDR3 is TGTGCCAGCAGTAGTCAGGGATACAATGAGCAGTTCTTC.

The CDR3 loop is CASSEQGGRTDTQYF. CDR3 nucleotides: TGTGCCAGCAGTGAACAGGGGGGCCGGACAGATACGCAGTATTTT. This chain joins TRBV6-1 and TRBJ2-3; TRBD1 is a possible D gene (7 bases). Germline V CDR1 and CDR2: MNHNS, SASEGT. V dropped 2 bases and J dropped 3 bases, with 12 bases sitting between them. This CDR3 region has 15 residues.

This clone was detected a few times. Additional DNA sequences in this sample encode the identical CDR3. V gene TRBV5-1 combines with J gene TRBJ2-3; possible D gene TRBD2, 6 bases. Deletions cut 3 bases from V and 1 base from J, with 9 bases between. The CDR3 is 14 amino acids. Germline-derived CDR1 and CDR2 are SGHRS and YFSETQ. The chain's CDR3 is CASSSTGGTDTQYF. The DNA of the CDR3 is TGCGCCAGCAGCTCGACGGGGGGCACAGATACGCAGTATTTT.

Only a few counts were recorded for this clone. This chain uses TRBV7-2 with TRBJ1-2; D might be TRBD1 (5 bases). V lost 5 bases, J lost 3 bases, and 13 bases lay in between. This CDR3 has 14 residues. Germline CDR1 and CDR2: SGHTA and FQGNSA. The CDR3 coding sequence is TGTGCCAGCAGCCCGGCGGGGGTTGACTATGGCTACACCTTC. Protein product: CASSPAGVDYGYTF.

This chain's CDR3 is CASSLALTANQPQHF. In DNA, the CDR3 is TGTGCCAGCAGCTTAGCGCTTACAGCCAATCAGCCCCAGCATTTT. The chain links TRBV7-2 to TRBJ1-5, with D unresolved. In germline, CDR1 is SGHTA, CDR2 FQGNSA. The V gene lost 0 bases and the J gene lost 3 bases, with 9 bases spanning the gap. This CDR3 is built from 15 residues.

This clone was counted only a few times. The rearrangement joins TRBV28 to TRBJ2-7; TRBD2 matches at 11 bases. The germline gives CDR1 MDHEN, CDR2 SYDVKM. The CDR3 runs to 15 residues. The J segment lost 4 bases and the V segment lost 6 bases, leaving 8 bases of the junction unmatched. The chain's CDR3 is CASSPKLAGVYEQYF. As DNA, the CDR3 is TGTGCCAGCAGCCCTAAACTAGCGGGAGTATACGAGCAGTACTTC.

The rearrangement joins TRBV15 to TRBJ2-7; 7 bases map to TRBD1. With V trimmed by 5 bases and J by 0 bases, 7 bases remained unmatched. The CDR3 extends over 15 amino acids. Germline V gives CDR1 LNHNV, CDR2 YYDKDF (reference sequence). Written as DNA, the CDR3 is TGTGCCACCAGCTCTGGACAGGACCCCTCCTACGAGCAGTACTTC. Protein product: CATSSGQDPSYEQYF.

DNA of the CDR3: TGTGCCAGCAGCTTAACTCGGGACTGGTACAATGAGCAGTTCTTC. Amino acid sequence: CASSLTRDWYNEQFF. The V call is TRBV7-3, the J call TRBJ2-1; tentative D call: TRBD2 (6 bases). The CDR3 is 15 amino acids. The germline V gene encodes CDR1 SGHTA and CDR2 FQGTGA. V was trimmed by 0 bases and J by 4 bases, leaving 10 bases between them.

This clone appeared a few times. The chain joins TRBV4-3 to TRBJ2-7; D remains unclear. The CDR3 runs 16 residues. The germline V gene has CDR1 LGHNA and CDR2 YSLEER. The V end lost 1 base, the J end lost 1 base, and 14 bases lay between the germline ends. As DNA, the CDR3 is TGCGCCAGCAGCCAAGCCCCTTACGTGGGGTCCTACGAGCAGTACTTC. It translates to CASSQAPYVGSYEQYF.

V is TRBV6-6 and J is TRBJ1-1; no firm D call. V was trimmed by 0 bases and J by 7 bases, leaving 12 bases between them. The CDR3 sequence is 14 residues long. Germline lookup yields CDR1 MNHNY and CDR2 SVGAGI (reference sequence). CDR3 residues: CASSYSHSQFEAFF. The CDR3 DNA follows: TGTGCCAGCAGTTACTCGCACAGCCAGTTTGAAGCTTTCTTT.

This clone showed up just a few times. The V call is TRBV25-1, the J call TRBJ2-7; no definite D call. V shed 4 bases and J shed 4 bases, with 14 bases lying between them. Germline values: CDR1 MGHDK, CDR2 SYGVNS. The CDR3 extends over 14 amino acids. The CDR3 nucleotides are TGTGCCAGCAGTGGACGACACCCGGATTACGAGCAGTACTTC. Amino acid sequence: CASSGRHPDYEQYF.

This clone was found a few times. The rearrangement uses TRBV2 and TRBJ1-2; tentative D call: TRBD1 (5 bases). The CDR3 length is 15 residues. V was clipped by 4 bases and J by 8 bases, with 20 bases between them. Germline lookup yields CDR1 SNHLY and CDR2 FYNNEI. The chain's CDR3 is CASSVTGTGVEGYTF. For the CDR3, the DNA is TGTGCCAGCAGTGTAACCGGGACCGGCGTTGAGGGCTACACCTTC.

The CDR3 protein is CASSVERRGAGYTF. CDR3 DNA sequence: TGTGCCAGCAGCGTAGAGCGCAGGGGAGCTGGCTACACCTTC. This chain uses TRBV9 with TRBJ1-2, with a weak D call TRBD1 (6 bases). Trimming removed 0 bases from V and 7 bases from J, with 13 bases in between. The CDR3 length is 14 residues. CDR1 is SGDLS and CDR2 is YYNGEE in the germline V gene. The whole variable domain, remainder taken from reference TRBV9 and TRBJ1-2, is DSGVTQTPKHLITATGQRVTLRCSPRSGDLSVYWYQQSLDQGLQFLIQYYNGEERAKGNILERFSAQQFPDLHSELNLSSLELGDSALYFCASSVERRGAGYTFGSGTRLTVV.

This clone has only a few counts. The genes are TRBV14 and TRBJ1-2, with a possible D match to TRBD1 (6 bases). Germline CDR1 reads SGHDN; CDR2 reads FVKESK. The CDR3 loop spans 16 amino acids. The ends were cut back, 4 bases at V and 4 bases at J, with 19 bases in the middle. CDR3 sequence: CASSLTDIPGAYGYTF. Written as DNA, the CDR3 is TGTGCCAGCAGCCTAACCGACATACCGGGGGCCTATGGCTACACCTTC.

This chain links TRBV5-1 with TRBJ2-7; TRBD2 matches 8 bases. J gave up 6 bases and V 6 bases, and 8 bases lay outside the gene matches. Germline V gene data show CDR1 as SGHRS and CDR2 as YFSETQ. The CDR3 runs to 13 residues. The CDR3, as DNA: TGCGCCAGCAATTCAGCGGGGGCTTCCGAGCAGTACTTC. Its translation is CASNSAGASEQYF.

This clone was detected a few times. The V and J genes are TRBV29-1 and TRBJ1-2; weak D call: TRBD1 (6 bases). This CDR3 contains 16 residues. Germline CDR1 and CDR2: SQVTM and ANQGSEA. CDR3 sequence reads: CSATGWRNFSNYGYTF. In nucleotides, the CDR3 is TGCAGTGCGACAGGATGGCGAAACTTTTCGAACTATGGCTACACCTTC. The variable domain in full, completed from reference TRBV29-1 and TRBJ1-2, reads SAVISQKPSRDICQRGTSLTIQCQVDSQVTMMFWYRQQPGQSLTLIATANQGSEATYESGFVIDKFPISRPNLTFSTLTVSNMSPEDSSIYLCSATGWRNFSNYGYTFGSGTRLTVV.

This clone has more than one count but fewer than ten. V usage is TRBV18 and J usage is TRBJ2-1, with 9 nucleotides matching TRBD1. CDR1 is KGHSH and CDR2 is LQKENI in the germline V gene. This CDR3 region has 13 residues. The V and J ends lost 5 bases and 6 bases, in that order; junction bases with no gene match: 2. The CDR3 nucleotides read TGTGCCAGCTCAACACAGGGGGCCAATGAGCAGTTCTTC. This gives the protein CASSTQGANEQFF.